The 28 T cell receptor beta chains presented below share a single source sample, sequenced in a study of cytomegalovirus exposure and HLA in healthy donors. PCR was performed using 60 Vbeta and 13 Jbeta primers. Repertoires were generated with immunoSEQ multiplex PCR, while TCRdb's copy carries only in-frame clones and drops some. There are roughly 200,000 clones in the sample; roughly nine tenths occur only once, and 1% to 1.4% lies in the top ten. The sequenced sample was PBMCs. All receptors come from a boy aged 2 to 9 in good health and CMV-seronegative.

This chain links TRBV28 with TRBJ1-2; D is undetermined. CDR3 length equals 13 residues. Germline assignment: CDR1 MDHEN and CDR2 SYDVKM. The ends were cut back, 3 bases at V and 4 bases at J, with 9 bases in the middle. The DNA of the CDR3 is TGTGCCAGCAGTTTCGACGGAGCCTATGGCTACACCTTC. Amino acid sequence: CASSFDGAYGYTF.

The CDR3 region has the DNA TGCGCCAGCAGCTTGAGGAGCGGGGGGGCCCTCAATGAGCAGTTCTTC. Protein product: CASSLRSGGALNEQFF. This chain uses TRBV5-1 with TRBJ2-1; 10 bases match TRBD2. CDR3 length equals 16 residues. Germline CDR1 and CDR2: SGHRS and YFSETQ. V trimming: 1 base; J trimming: 6 bases; junction bases outside the gene matches: 7.

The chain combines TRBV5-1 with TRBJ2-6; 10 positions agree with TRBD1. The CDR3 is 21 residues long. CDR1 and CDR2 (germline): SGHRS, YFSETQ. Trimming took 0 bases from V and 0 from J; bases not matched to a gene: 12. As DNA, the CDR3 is TGCGCCAGCAGCTTGGTACCAGGGACAGGGGATAAAAGCTCTGGGGCCAACGTCCTGACTTTC. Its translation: CASSLVPGTGDKSSGANVLTF.

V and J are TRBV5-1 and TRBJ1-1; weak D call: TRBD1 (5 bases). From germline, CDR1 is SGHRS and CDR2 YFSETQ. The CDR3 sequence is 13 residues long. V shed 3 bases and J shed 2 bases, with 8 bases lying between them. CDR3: CASSYRTNTEAFF. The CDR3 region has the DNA TGCGCCAGCAGCTACAGGACCAACACTGAAGCTTTCTTT.

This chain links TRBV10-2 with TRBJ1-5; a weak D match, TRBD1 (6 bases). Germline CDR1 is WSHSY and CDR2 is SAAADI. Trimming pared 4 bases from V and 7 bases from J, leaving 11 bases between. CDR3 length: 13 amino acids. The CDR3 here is CASSVVRGQPQHF. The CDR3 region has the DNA TGCGCCAGCAGTGTCGTCAGGGGCCAGCCCCAGCATTTT.

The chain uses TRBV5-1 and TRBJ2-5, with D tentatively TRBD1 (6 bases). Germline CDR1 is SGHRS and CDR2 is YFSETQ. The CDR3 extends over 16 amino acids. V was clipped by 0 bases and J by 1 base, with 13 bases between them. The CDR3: CASSLGQVLPQETQYF. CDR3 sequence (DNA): TGCGCCAGCAGCTTGGGACAGGTTCTTCCCCAAGAGACCCAGTACTTC.

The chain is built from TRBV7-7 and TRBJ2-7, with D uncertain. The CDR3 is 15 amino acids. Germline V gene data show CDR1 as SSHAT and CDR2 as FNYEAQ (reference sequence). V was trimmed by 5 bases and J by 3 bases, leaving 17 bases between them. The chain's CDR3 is CASSVRVLSFYEQYF. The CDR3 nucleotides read TGTGCCAGCAGCGTCCGGGTCCTTTCCTTCTACGAGCAGTACTTC.

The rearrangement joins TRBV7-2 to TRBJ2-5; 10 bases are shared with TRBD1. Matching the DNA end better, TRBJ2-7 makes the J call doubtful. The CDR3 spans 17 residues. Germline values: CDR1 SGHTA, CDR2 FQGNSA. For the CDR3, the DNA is TGTGCCAGCAGCTCCCCCCTCCGGGACAGGGGTACCTACGAGCAGTACTTC. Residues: CASSSPLRDRGTYEQYF.

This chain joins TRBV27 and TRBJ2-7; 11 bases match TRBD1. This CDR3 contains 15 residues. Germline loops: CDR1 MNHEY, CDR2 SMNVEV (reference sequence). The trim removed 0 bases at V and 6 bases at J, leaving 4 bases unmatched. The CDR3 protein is CASSLSWTGGSEQYF. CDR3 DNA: TGTGCCAGCAGTTTATCTTGGACAGGGGGCTCCGAGCAGTACTTC.

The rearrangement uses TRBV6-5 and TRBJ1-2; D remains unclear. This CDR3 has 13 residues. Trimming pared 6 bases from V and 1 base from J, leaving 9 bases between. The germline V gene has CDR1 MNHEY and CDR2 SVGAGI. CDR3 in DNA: TGTGCCAGCAGAGATCACAATAACTATGGCTACACCTTC. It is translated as CASRDHNNYGYTF.

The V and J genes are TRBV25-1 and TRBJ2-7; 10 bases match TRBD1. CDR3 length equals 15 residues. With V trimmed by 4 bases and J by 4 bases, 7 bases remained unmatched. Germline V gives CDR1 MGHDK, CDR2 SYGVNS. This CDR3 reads CASSANPGQGYEQYF. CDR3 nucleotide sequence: TGTGCCAGCAGTGCCAACCCGGGACAGGGGTACGAGCAGTACTTC.

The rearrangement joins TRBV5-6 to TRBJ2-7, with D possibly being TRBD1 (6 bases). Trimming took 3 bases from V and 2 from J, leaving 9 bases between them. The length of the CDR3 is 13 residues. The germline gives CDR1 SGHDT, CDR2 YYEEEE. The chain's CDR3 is CASSSQGPYEQYF. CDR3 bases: TGTGCCAGCAGCTCCCAGGGGCCCTACGAGCAGTACTTC.

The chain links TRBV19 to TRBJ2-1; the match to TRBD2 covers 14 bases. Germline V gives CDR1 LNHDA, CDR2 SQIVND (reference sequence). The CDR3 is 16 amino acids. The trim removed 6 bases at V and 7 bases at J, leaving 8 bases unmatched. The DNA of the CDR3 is TGTGCCAGTAGCCCGACTAGCGGGGGGGCTGGAAATGAGCAGTTCTTC. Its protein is CASSPTSGGAGNEQFF.

The CDR3 reads CASSLDRGLTEAFF. The CDR3 nucleotides are TGTGCCAGCAGTCTGGACAGGGGGCTGACTGAAGCTTTCTTT. This chain uses TRBV2 with TRBJ1-1, with 11 bases lining up with TRBD1. J gave up 5 bases and V 5 bases, and 4 bases lay outside the gene matches. The CDR3 sequence is 14 residues long. Per the germline V gene, CDR1 is SNHLY and CDR2 is FYNNEI. The entire variable domain, with the rest obtained from reference TRBV2 and TRBJ1-1, is as follows: EPEVTQTPSHQVTQMGQEVILRCVPISNHLYFYWYRQILGQKVEFLVSFYNNEISEKSEIFDDQFSVERPDGSNFTLKIRSTKLEDSAMYFCASSLDRGLTEAFFGQGTRLTVV.

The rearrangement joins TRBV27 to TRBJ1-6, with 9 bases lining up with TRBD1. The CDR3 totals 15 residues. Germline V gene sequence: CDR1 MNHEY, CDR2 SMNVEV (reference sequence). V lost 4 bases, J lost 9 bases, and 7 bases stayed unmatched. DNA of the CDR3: TGTGCCAGCAGTTACGCACAGGGGGCTGGTTCACCCCTCCACTTT. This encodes CASSYAQGAGSPLHF.

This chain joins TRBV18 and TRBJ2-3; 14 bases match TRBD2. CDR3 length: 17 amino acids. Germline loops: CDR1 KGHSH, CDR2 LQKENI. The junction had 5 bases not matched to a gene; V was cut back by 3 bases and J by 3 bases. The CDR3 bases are TGTGCCAGCTCACCCGGGACTAGCGGGAGTGGGACAGATACGCAGTATTTT. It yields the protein CASSPGTSGSGTDTQYF. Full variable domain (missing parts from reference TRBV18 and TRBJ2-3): NAGVMQNPRHLVRRRGQEARLRCSPMKGHSHVYWYRQLPEEGLKFMVYLQKENIIDESGMPKERFSAEFPKEGPSILRIQQVVRGDSAAYFCASSPGTSGSGTDTQYFGPGTRLTVL.

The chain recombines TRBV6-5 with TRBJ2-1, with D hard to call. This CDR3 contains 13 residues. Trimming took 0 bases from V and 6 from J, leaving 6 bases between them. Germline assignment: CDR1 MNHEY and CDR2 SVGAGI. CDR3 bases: TGTGCCAGCAGTTACTCGTTAGTCAATGAGCAGTTCTTC. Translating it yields CASSYSLVNEQFF.

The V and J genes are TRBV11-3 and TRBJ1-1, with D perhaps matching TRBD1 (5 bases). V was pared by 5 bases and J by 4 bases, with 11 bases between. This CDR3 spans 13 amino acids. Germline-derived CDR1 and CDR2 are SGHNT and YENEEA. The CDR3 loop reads CASSPGGGTEAFF. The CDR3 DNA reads TGTGCCAGCAGCCCCGGGGGGGGCACTGAAGCTTTCTTT. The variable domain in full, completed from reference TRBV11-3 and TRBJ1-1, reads EAGVVQSPRYKIIEKKQPVAFWCNPISGHNTLYWYLQNLGQGPELLIRYENEEAVDDSQLPKDRFSAERLKGVDSTLKIQPAELGDSAVYLCASSPGGGTEAFFGQGTRLTVV.

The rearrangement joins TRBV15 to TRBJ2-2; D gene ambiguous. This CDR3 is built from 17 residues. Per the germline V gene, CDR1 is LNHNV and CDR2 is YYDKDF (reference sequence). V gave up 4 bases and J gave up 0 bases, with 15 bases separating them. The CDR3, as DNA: TGTGCCACCAGCACCAGATCTCGCTTCTCGAACACCGGGGAGCTGTTTTTT. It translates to CATSTRSRFSNTGELFF.

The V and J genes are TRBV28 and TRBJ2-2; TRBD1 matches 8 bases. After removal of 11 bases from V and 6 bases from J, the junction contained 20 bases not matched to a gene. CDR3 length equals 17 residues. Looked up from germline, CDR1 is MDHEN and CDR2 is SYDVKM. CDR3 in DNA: TGTGCCTCCATGGACAGGGTGGTTGCAAGTTTCGCCGGGGAGCTGTTTTTT. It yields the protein CASMDRVVASFAGELFF.

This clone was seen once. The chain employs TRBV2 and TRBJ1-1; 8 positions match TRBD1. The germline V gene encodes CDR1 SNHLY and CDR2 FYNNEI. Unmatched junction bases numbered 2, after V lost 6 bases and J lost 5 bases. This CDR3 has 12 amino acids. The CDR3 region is CASSGTGTEAFF. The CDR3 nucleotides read TGTGCCAGCAGCGGGACAGGTACTGAAGCTTTCTTT.

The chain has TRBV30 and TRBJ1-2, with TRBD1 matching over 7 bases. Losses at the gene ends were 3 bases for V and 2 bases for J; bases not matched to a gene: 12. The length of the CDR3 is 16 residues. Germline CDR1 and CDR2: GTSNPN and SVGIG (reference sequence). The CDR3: CAWSDRTQGRNYGYTF. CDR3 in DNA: TGTGCCTGGAGCGACCGAACACAGGGGAGGAACTATGGCTACACCTTC.

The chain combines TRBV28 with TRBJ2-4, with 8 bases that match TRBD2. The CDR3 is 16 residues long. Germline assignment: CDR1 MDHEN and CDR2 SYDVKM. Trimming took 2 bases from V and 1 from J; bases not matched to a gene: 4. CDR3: CASSLGSGEAKNIQYF. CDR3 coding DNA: TGTGCCAGCAGTTTAGGTAGCGGGGAGGCCAAAAACATTCAGTACTTC.

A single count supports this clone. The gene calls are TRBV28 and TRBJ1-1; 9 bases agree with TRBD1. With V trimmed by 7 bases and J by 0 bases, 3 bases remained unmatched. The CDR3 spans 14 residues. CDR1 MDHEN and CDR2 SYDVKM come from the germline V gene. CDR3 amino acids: CASTRDRVNTEAFF. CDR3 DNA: TGTGCCAGCACCCGGGACAGGGTGAACACTGAAGCTTTCTTT.

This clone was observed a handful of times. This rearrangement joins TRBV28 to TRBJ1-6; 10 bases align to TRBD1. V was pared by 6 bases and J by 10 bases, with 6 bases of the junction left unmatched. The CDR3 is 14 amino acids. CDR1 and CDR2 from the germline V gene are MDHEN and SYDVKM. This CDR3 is CASRTGTGDSPLHF. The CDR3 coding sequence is TGTGCCAGCAGGACCGGGACAGGGGACTCACCCCTCCACTTT. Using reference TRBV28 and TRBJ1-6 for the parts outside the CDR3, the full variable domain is DVKVTQSSRYLVKRTGEKVFLECVQDMDHENMFWYRQDPGLGLRLIYFSYDVKMKEKGDIPEGYSVSREKKERFSLILESASTNQTSMYLCASRTGTGDSPLHFGNGTRLTVT.

DNA for the CDR3: TGTGCCAGCAGCGGAGGGATTGTGGGGGGGTACCAAGAGACCCAGTACTTC. This codes for CASSGGIVGGYQETQYF. V and J are TRBV9 and TRBJ2-5; 7 nucleotides align to TRBD2. Trimming took 3 bases from V and 0 from J; bases not matched to a gene: 11. CDR1 and CDR2 (germline): SGDLS, YYNGEE. This CDR3 contains 17 residues.

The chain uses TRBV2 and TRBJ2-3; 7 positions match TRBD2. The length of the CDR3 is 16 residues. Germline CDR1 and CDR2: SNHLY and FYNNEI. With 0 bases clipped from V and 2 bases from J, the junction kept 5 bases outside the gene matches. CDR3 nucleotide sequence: TGTGCCAGCAGTGAAGCTGGGGGGGTAGCCACAGATACGCAGTATTTT. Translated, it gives CASSEAGGVATDTQYF.

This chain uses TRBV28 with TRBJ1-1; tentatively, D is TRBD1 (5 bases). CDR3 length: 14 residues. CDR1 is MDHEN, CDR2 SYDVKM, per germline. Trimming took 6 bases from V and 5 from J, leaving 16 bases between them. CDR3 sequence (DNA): TGTGCCAGCAGCCCCAGGCCAGGGTGGACTGAAGCTTTCTTT. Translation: CASSPRPGWTEAFF.